This T cell receptor (beta chain) derives from a study of beta chain features in type 1 diabetes. Findings and caveats of the study: Individuals with type 1 diabetes displayed fewer insertions and more deletions at VDJ junctions.

This clone was counted ten times or more. Its antigen is as yet unknown. This CDR3 is built from 12 residues. CDR1 and CDR2 (germline): MNHEY, SVGAGI. With 6 bases removed from V and 6 bases from J, the gap between germline ends came to 10 bases. As every portion of the isolated RNA was reverse transcribed, the sequencing read expressed TCRB transcripts. The method was immunoSEQ multiplex PCR; TCRdb's version includes in-frame clones alone and lacks a portion of them. The sample yields some 150,000 clones, 11% seen once. The sequence was obtained from a young man in good health. The chain combines TRBV6-5 with TRBJ2-3; D unclear. Sequencing was performed on central memory CD4+ T cells from blood. The CDR3 sequence: CASRSTEDTQYF. The CDR3 DNA is TGTGCCAGCAGGTCAACGGAGGATACGCAGTATTTT.